This T cell receptor (beta chain) comes out of a study of T cell responses to AZD1222 COVID-19 vaccine. Overall study context: Pooled in the analysis were second doses at about 4 or about 12 weeks. Study-wide findings and caveats: Females made up more of the donors, who were largely white British, and clonal diversity may have come out too low. Recipients of two AZD1222 doses showed rising Spike-specific TCR breadth and depth.

TCRdb keeps only in-frame clones here, not all; method: immunoSEQ multiplex PCR. The sample shows 130,000 to 150,000 clones, roughly 88% of them seen only once. This CDR3 is 17 amino acids long. V lost 2 bases and J lost 3, with 14 bases in between. Germline CDR1 MNHEY, CDR2 SMNVEV (reference sequence). About this clone: Its antigen is unknown.

The source material was peripheral blood, sampled on day 0 of AZD1222 vaccination. The clonotype was recovered from an adult in good health. The chain has TRBV27 and TRBJ2-6; unclear D gene. CDR3 sequence: CASSLAPTGSGANVLTF. In DNA form, the CDR3 reads TGTGCCAGCAGTTTAGCCCCGACTGGTAGTGGGGCCAACGTCCTGACTTTC.